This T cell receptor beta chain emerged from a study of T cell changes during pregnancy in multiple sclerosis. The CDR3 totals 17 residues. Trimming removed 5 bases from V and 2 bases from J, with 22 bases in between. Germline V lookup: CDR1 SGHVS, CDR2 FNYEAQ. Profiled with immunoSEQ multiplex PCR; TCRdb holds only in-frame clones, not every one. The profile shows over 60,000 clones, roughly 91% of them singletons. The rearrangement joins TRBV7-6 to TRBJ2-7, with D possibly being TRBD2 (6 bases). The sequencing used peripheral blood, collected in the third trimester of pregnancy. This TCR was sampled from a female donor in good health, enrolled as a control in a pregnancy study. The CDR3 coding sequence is TGTGCCAGCAGCCCCCCTTTTCTACCGGGGGATCCCTACGAGCAGTACTTC. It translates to CASSPPFLPGDPYEQYF.